The sequence of this TCR beta chain was determined in a study of blood T cells in healthy people across ages. General study results and limits: Changes in expanded clonotypes were possibly confounded, as the CMV status of donors was unknown.

The table lists this clonotype with a few counts. Its cognate antigen is unknown. This CDR3 has 14 residues. Trimming removed 4 bases at V and 9 bases at J, with 16 bases between. With a J-beta primer mix and a sample-barcoded 5' primer, a second PCR ran about 7 to 11 cycles. Each cDNA molecule, via a template-switch adaptor with 12 random nucleotides, was tagged. Each sample provided no less than 2.5 million CDR3-containing paired-end reads. TCRdb called the 5' RACE reads again in MiXCR, with one record for every CDR3 protein. The table shows around 1,000,000 distinct CDR3 sequences, with 30% to 40% occurring only once.

The chain combines TRBV12-3 or TRBV12-4 with TRBJ2-1, with D unresolved. The clonotype comes from a man between 18 and 35 years old in good health. The sequencing sample was made of blood. The CDR3 DNA is TGTGCCAGCAGTTCCTCCATGGTAGAAACTGAGCAGTTCTTC. It translates to CASSSSMVETEQFF.